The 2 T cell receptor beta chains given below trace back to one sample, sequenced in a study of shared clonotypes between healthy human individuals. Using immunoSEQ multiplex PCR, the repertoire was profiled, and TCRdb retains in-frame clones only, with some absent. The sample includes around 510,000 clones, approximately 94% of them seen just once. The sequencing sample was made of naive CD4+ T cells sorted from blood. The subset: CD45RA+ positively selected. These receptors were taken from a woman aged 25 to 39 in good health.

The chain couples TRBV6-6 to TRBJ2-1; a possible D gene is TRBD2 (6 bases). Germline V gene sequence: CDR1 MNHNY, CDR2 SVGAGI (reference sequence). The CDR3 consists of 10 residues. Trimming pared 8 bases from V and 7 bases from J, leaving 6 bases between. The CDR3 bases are TGTGCCAGCCGGGGGAATGAGCAGTTCTTC. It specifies CASRGNEQFF.

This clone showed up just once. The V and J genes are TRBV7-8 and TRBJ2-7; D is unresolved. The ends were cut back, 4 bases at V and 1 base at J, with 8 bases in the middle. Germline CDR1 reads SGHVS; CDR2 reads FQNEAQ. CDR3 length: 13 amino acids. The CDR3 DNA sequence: TGTGCCAGCAGCTCCGGAGTGTCCTACGAGCAGTACTTC. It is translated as CASSSGVSYEQYF.